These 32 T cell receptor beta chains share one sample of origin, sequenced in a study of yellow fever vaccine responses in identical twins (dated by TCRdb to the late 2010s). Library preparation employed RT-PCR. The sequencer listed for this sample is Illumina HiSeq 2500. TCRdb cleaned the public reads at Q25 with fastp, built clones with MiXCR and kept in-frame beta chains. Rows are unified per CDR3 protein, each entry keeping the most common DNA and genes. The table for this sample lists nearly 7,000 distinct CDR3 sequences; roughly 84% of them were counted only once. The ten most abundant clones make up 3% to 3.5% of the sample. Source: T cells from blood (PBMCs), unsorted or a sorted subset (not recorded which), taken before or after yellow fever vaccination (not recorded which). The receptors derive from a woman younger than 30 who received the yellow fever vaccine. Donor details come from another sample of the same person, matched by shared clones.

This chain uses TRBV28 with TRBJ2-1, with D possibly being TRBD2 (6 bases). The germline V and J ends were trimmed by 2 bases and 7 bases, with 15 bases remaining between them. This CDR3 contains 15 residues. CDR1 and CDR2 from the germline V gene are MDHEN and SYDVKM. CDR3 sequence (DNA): TGTGCCAGCAGTTTAACGGGACTGTTGGTGAATGAGCAGTTCTTC. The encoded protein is CASSLTGLLVNEQFF.

The DNA for the CDR3 is TGCAGTGCTAGAGATCTGTCGGCCTACAATGAGCAGTTCTTC. It translates to CSARDLSAYNEQFF. The chain uses TRBV20-1 and TRBJ2-1; no clear D gene. The CDR3 runs 14 residues. V lost 0 bases to trimming and J lost 2 bases, with 8 bases between them. Germline CDR1 DFQATT, CDR2 SNEGSKA (reference sequence).

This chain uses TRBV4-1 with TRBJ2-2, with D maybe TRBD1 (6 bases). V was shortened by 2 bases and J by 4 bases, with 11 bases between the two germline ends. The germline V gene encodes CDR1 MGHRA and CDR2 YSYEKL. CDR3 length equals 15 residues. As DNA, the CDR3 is TGCGCCAGCAGCCAACCAGGGGTTCTCACCGGGGAGCTGTTTTTT. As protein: CASSQPGVLTGELFF.

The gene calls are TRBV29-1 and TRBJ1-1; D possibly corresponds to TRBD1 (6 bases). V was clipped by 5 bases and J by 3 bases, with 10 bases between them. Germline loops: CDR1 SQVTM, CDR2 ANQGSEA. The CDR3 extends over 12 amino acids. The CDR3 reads CSVRGGDTEAFF. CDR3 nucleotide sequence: TGCAGCGTTAGGGGGGGCGACACTGAAGCTTTCTTT.

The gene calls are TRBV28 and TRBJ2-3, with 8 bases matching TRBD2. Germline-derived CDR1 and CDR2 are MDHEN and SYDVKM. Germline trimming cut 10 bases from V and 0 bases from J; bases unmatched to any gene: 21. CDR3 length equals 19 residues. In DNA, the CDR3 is TGTGCCATTCGGGGAGGGAGGGTAGCGGGACCTTCTAGCACAGATACGCAGTATTTT. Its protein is CAIRGGRVAGPSSTDTQYF.

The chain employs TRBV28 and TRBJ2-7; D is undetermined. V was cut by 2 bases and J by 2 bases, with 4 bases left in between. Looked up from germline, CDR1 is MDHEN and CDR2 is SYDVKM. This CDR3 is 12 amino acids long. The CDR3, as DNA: TGTGCCAGCAGTTTAACGGCCTACGAGCAGTACTTC. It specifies CASSLTAYEQYF.

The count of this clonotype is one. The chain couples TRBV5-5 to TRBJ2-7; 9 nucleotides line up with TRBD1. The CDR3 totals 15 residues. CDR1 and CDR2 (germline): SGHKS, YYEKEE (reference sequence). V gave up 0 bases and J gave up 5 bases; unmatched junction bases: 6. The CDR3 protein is CASSLEGGQGNEQYF. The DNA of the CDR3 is TGTGCCAGCAGCTTGGAGGGGGGACAGGGAAACGAGCAGTACTTC.

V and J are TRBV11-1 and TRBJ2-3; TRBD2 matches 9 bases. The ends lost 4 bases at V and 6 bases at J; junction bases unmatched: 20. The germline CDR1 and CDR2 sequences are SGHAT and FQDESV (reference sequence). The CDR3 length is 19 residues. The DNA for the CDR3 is TGTGCCAGCAGCTCCCTGACTAGCGGAGCTGTCTTCGGCAGCGATACGCAGTATTTT. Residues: CASSSLTSGAVFGSDTQYF.

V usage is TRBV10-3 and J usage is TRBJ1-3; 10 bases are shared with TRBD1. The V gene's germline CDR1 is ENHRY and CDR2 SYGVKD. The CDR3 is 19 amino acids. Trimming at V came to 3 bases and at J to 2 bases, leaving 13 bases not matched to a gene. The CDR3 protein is CAISDGDRGPQVTGNTIYF. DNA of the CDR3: TGTGCCATCAGTGACGGAGACAGGGGGCCGCAAGTGACTGGAAACACCATATATTTT.

CDR3 sequence (DNA): TGTGCCAGCAGCTCTCAGGACTATACTTCCTACAATGAGCAGTTCTTC. Its translation: CASSSQDYTSYNEQFF. This chain uses TRBV11-2 with TRBJ2-1; possible D gene TRBD2, 6 bases. The V gene's germline CDR1 is SGHAT and CDR2 FQNNGV. CDR3 size: 16 residues. Trimming removed 4 bases from V and 1 base from J, with 14 bases in between. Drawing the rest from reference TRBV11-2 and TRBJ2-1, the complete variable domain is EAGVAQSPRYKIIEKRQSVAFWCNPISGHATLYWYQQILGQGPKLLIQFQNNGVVDDSQLPKDRFSAERLKGVDSTLKIQPAKLEDSAVYLCASSSQDYTSYNEQFFGPGTRLTVL.

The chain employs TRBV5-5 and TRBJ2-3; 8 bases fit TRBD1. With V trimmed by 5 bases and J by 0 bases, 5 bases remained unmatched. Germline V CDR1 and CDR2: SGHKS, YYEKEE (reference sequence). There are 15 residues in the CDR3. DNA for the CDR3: TGTGCCAGCAGACTCAGGGGGCAGAGCACAGATACGCAGTATTTT. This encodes CASRLRGQSTDTQYF.

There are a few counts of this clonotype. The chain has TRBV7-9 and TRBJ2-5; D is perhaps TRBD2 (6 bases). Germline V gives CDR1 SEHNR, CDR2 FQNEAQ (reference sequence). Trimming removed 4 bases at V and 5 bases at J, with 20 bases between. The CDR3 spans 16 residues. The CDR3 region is CASSSKIASERETQYF. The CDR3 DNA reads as TGTGCCAGCAGCTCTAAAATCGCTAGCGAGAGGGAGACCCAGTACTTC.

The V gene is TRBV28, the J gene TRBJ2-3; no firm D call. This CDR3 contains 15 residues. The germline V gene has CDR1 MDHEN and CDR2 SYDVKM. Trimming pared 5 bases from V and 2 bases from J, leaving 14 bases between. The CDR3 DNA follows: TGTGCCAGCAGTCTCCGGTCCGCGCTCACAGATACGCAGTATTTT. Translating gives CASSLRSALTDTQYF.

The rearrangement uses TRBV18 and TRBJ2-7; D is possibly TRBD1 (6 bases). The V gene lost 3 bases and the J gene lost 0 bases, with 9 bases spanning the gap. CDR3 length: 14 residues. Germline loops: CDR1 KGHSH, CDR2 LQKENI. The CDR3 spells CASSPRDISYEQYF. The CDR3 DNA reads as TGTGCCAGCTCACCGAGGGACATCTCCTACGAGCAGTACTTC. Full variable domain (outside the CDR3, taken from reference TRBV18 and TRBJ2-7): NAGVMQNPRHLVRRRGQEARLRCSPMKGHSHVYWYRQLPEEGLKFMVYLQKENIIDESGMPKERFSAEFPKEGPSILRIQQVVRGDSAAYFCASSPRDISYEQYFGPGTRLTVT.

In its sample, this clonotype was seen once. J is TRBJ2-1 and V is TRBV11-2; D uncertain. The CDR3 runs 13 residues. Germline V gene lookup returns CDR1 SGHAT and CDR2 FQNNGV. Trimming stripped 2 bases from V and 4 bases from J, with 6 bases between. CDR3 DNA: TGTGCCAGCAGCTTATATCAGTACAATGAGCAGTTCTTC. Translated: CASSLYQYNEQFF. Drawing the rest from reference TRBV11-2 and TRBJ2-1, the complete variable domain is EAGVAQSPRYKIIEKRQSVAFWCNPISGHATLYWYQQILGQGPKLLIQFQNNGVVDDSQLPKDRFSAERLKGVDSTLKIQPAKLEDSAVYLCASSLYQYNEQFFGPGTRLTVL.

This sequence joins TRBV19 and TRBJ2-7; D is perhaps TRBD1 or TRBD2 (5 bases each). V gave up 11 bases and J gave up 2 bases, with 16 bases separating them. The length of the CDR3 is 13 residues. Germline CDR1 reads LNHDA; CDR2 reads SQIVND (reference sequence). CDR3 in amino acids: CAAGTGATYEQYF. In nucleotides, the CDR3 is TGTGCCGCGGGTACAGGAGCTACCTACGAGCAGTACTTC.

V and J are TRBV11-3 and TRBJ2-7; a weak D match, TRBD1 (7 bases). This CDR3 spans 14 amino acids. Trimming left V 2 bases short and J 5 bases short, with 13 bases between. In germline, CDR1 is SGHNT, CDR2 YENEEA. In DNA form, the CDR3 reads TGTGCCAGCAGCTTATCTCCAGGGGGGAACGAGCAGTACTTC. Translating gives CASSLSPGGNEQYF.

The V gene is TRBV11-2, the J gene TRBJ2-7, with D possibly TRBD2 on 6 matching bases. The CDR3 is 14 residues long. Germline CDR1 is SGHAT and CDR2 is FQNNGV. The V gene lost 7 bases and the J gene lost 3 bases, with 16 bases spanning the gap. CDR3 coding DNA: TGTGCCAGCACCTTGGGTAGCGGCTTCTACGAGCAGTACTTC. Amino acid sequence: CASTLGSGFYEQYF.

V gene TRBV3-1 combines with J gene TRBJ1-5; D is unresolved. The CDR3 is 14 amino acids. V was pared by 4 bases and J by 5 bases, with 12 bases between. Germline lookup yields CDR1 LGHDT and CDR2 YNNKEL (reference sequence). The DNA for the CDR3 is TGTGCCAGCAGCCCCGGTCTGGTCGATCAGCCCCAGCATTTT. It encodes CASSPGLVDQPQHF.

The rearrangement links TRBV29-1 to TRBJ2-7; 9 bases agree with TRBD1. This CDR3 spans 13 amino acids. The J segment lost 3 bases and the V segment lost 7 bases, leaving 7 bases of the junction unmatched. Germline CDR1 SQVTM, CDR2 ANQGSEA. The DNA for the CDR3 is TGCAGCGCCTCGACAGGGGGAAGCTACGAGCAGTACTTC. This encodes CSASTGGSYEQYF.

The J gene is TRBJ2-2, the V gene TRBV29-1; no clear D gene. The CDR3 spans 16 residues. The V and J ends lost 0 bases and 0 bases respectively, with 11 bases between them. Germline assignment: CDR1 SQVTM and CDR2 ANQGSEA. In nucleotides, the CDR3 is TGCAGCGTTGAAGACCGAAGGACGGCGAACACCGGGGAGCTGTTTTTT. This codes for CSVEDRRTANTGELFF.

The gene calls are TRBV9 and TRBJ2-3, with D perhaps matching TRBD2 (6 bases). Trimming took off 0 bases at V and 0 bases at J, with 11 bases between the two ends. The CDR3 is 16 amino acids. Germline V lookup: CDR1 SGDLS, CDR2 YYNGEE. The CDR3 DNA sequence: TGTGCCAGCAGCGTAGACCCCGGGACTAGCACAGATACGCAGTATTTT. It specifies CASSVDPGTSTDTQYF.

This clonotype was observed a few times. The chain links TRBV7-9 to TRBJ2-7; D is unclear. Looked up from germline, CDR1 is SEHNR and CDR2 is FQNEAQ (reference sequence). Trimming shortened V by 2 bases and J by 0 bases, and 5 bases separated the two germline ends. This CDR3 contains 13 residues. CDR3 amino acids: CASSLHSSYEQYF. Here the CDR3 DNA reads TGTGCCAGCAGCTTACATAGCTCCTACGAGCAGTACTTC.

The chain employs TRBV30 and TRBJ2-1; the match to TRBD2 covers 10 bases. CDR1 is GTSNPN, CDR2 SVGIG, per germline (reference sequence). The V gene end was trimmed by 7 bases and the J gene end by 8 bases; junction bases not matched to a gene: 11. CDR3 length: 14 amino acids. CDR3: CASTTSGPLDEQFF. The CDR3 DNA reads TGTGCCTCTACGACTAGCGGGCCTCTCGATGAGCAGTTCTTC.

This CDR3 is CASSIPGLAEETQYF. CDR3 nucleotides: TGTGCCAGCAGCATACCGGGACTAGCAGAAGAGACCCAGTACTTC. The chain has TRBV9 and TRBJ2-5, with 9 bases matching TRBD2. The CDR3 extends over 15 amino acids. The germline V gene encodes CDR1 SGDLS and CDR2 YYNGEE. The junction had 7 bases not matched to a gene; V was cut back by 4 bases and J by 3 bases.

In DNA form, the CDR3 reads TGCAGCGTTGAGGAAGGGTTTGGAGATACGCAGTATTTT. This translates into CSVEEGFGDTQYF. The chain links TRBV29-1 to TRBJ2-3; no reliable D call. The germline CDR1 and CDR2 sequences are SQVTM and ANQGSEA. V was trimmed by 3 bases and J by 5 bases, leaving 12 bases between them. The CDR3 is 13 residues long.

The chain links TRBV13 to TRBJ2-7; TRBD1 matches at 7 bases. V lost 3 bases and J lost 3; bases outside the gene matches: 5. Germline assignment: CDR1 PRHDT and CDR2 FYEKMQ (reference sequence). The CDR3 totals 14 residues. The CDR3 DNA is TGTGCCAGCAGCTTCGGGACAGCGGTCTACGAGCAGTACTTC. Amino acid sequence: CASSFGTAVYEQYF.

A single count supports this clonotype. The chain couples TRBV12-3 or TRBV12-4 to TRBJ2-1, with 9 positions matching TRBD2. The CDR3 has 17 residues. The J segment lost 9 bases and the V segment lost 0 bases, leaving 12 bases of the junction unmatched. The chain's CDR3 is CASSLAQMAGGPGEQFF. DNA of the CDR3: TGTGCCAGCAGTTTAGCGCAGATGGCGGGAGGGCCCGGTGAGCAGTTCTTC.

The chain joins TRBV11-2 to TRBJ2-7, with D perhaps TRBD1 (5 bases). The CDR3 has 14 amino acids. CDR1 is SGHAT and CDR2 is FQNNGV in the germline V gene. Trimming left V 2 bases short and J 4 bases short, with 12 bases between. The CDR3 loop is CASSLLLGQYEQYF. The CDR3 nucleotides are TGTGCCAGCAGCTTACTCCTGGGGCAATACGAGCAGTACTTC.

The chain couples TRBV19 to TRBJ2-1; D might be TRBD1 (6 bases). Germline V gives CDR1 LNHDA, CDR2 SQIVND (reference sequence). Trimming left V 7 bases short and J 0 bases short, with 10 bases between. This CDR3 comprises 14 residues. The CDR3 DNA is TGTGCCAGTACTCTGACAGGCTCCTACAATGAGCAGTTCTTC. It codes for CASTLTGSYNEQFF. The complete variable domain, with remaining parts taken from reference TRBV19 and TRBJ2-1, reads DGGITQSPKYLFRKEGQNVTLSCEQNLNHDAMYWYRQDPGQGLRLIYYSQIVNDFQKGDIAEGYSVSREKKESFPLTVTSAQKNPTAFYLCASTLTGSYNEQFFGPGTRLTVL.

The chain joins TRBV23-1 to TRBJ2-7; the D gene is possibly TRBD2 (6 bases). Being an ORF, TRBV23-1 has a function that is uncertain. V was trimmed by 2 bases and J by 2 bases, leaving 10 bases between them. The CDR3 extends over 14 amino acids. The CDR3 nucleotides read TGCGCCAGCAGTCAACGGGGGTTTACCTACGAGCAGTACTTC. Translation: CASSQRGFTYEQYF.

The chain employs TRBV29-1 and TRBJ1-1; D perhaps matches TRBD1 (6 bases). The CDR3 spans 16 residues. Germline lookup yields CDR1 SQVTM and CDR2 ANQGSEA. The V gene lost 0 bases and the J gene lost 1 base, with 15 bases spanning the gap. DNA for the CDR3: TGCAGCGTTGAAGATTTTGTTTACAGGGAGAACACTGAAGCTTTCTTT. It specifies CSVEDFVYRENTEAFF.